This T cell receptor beta chain stems from a study of blood T cell repertoires in COVID-19. V trimming: 3 bases; J trimming: 4 bases; junction bases outside the gene matches: 11. This CDR3 has 15 amino acids. CDR1 and CDR2 from the germline V gene are DFQATT and SNEGSKA (reference sequence). In the source study's methods: Estimates of nucleated cell counts were drawn from the amplification of reference gene primers. Assay: immunoSEQ multiplex PCR; the TCRdb copy retains only in-frame clones and omits some. That table is the source of V, J and clone size, and D and trimming were worked out from the DNA. The sample holds roughly 120,000 clones, 85% to 90% seen once.

The origin of this receptor is a human donor in a cohort sampled during active COVID-19. The specimen sequenced was peripheral blood. J is TRBJ2-7 and V is TRBV20-1; 8 nucleotides line up with TRBD2. Here the CDR3 DNA reads TGCAGTGCTAGTGGTCCCCGGGAGGGGTTATACGAGCAGTACTTC. Translation gives CSASGPREGLYEQYF.